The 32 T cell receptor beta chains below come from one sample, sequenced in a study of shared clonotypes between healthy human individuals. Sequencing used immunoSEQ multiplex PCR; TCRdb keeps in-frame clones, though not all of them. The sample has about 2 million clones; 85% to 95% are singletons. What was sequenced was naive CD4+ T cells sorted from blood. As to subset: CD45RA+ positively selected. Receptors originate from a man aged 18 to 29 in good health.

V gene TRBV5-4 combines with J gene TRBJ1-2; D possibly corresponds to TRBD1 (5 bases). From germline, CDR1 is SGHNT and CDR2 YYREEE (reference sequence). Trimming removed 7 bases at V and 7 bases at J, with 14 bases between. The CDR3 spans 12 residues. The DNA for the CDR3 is TGTGCCAGCCATTTGGGCGGGGCTGGCTACACCTTC. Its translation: CASHLGGAGYTF.

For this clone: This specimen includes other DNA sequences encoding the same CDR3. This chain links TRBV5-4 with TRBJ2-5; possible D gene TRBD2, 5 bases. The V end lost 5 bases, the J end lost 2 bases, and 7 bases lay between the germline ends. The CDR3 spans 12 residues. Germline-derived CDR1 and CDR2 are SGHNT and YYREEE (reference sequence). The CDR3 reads CASSRGQETQYF. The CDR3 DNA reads TGTGCCAGCAGTCGGGGACAAGAGACCCAGTACTTC.

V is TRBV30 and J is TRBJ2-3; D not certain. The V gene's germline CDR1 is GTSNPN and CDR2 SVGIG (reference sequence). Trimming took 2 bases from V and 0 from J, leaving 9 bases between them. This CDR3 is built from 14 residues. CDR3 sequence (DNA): TGTGCCTGGAGTCTTGATTATAGCACAGATACGCAGTATTTT. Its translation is CAWSLDYSTDTQYF.

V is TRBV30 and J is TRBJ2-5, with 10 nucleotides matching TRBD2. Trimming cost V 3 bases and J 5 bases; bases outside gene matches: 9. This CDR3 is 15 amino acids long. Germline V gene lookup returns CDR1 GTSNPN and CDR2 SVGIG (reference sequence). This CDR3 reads CAWRSSGRLGETQYF. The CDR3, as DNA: TGTGCCTGGAGGAGTAGCGGGAGGCTTGGGGAGACCCAGTACTTC. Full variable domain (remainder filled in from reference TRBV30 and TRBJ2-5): SQTIHQWPATLVQPVGSPLSLECTVEGTSNPNLYWYRQAAGRGLQLLFYSVGIGQISSEVPQNLSASRPQDRQFILSSKKLLLSDSGFYLCAWRSSGRLGETQYFGPGTRLLVL.

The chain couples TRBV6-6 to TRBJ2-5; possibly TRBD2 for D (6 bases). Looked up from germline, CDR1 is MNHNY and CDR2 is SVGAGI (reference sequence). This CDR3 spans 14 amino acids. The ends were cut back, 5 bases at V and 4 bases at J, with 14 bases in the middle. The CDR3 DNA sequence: TGTGCCAGCAGTACGGGGGATTTGGGAGAGACCCAGTACTTC. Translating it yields CASSTGDLGETQYF.

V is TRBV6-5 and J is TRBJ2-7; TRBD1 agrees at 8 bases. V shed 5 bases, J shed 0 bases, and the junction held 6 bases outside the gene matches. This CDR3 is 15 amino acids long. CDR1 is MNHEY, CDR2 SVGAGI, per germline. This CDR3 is CASSPTGASSYEQYF. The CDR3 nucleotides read TGTGCCAGCAGTCCGACAGGGGCGTCCTCCTACGAGCAGTACTTC.

This CDR3 reads CASQTYDINTEAFF. CDR3 coding DNA: TGTGCCAGCCAAACATACGACATAAACACTGAAGCTTTCTTT. This rearrangement joins TRBV2 to TRBJ1-1, with no clear D. The CDR3 contains 14 residues. Germline V lookup: CDR1 SNHLY, CDR2 FYNNEI. Deletions cut 8 bases from V and 2 bases from J, with 15 bases between.

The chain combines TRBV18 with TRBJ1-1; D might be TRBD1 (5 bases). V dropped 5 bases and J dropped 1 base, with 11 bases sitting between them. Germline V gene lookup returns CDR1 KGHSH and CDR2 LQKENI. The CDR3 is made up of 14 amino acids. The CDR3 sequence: CASSEQAENTEAFF. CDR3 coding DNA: TGTGCCAGCTCAGAACAGGCAGAGAACACTGAAGCTTTCTTT. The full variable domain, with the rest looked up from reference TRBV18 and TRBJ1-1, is NAGVMQNPRHLVRRRGQEARLRCSPMKGHSHVYWYRQLPEEGLKFMVYLQKENIIDESGMPKERFSAEFPKEGPSILRIQQVVRGDSAAYFCASSEQAENTEAFFGQGTRLTVV.

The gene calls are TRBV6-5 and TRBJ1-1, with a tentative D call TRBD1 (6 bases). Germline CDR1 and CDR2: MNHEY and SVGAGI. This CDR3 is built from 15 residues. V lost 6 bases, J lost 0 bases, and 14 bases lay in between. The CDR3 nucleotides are TGTGCCAGCAGGGACCGGGACACTGTGAACACTGAAGCTTTCTTT. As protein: CASRDRDTVNTEAFF.

In DNA, the CDR3 is TGTGCCAGCAGCTTCGGACAGCGGGAGCTGTTTTTT. This encodes CASSFGQRELFF. The chain employs TRBV5-8 and TRBJ2-2; maybe TRBD1 (6 bases). The CDR3 consists of 12 residues. CDR1 and CDR2 (germline): SGHTS, YDEGEE. V was shortened by 2 bases and J by 9 bases, with 8 bases between the two germline ends.

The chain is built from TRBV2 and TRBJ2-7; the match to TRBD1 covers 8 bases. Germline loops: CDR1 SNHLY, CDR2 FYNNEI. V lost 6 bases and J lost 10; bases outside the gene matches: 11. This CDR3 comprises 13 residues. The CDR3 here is CASSPGGVREQYF. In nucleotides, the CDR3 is TGTGCCAGCAGCCCAGGGGGCGTCCGAGAACAGTACTTC.

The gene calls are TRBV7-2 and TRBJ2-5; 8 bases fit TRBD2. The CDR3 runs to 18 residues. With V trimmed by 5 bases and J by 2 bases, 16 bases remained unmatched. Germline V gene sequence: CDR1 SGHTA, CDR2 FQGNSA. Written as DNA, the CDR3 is TGTGCCAGCAGCGACCCCCTGGGCGGGAGGAGGAAACAAGAGACCCAGTACTTC. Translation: CASSDPLGGRRKQETQYF.

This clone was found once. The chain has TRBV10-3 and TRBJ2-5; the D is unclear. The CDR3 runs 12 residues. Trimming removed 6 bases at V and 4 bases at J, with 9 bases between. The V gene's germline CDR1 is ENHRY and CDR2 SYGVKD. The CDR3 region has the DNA TGTGCCATCAGGGAAGGCGGAGAGACCCAGTACTTC. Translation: CAIREGGETQYF.

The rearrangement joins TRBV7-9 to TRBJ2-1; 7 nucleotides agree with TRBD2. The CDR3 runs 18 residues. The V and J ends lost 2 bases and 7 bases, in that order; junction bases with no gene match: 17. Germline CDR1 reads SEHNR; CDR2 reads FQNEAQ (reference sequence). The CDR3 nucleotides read TGTGCCAGCAGCTTATTTGGGGTAGTAGCGGGCCTTGAAAATGAGCAGTTCTTC. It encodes CASSLFGVVAGLENEQFF.

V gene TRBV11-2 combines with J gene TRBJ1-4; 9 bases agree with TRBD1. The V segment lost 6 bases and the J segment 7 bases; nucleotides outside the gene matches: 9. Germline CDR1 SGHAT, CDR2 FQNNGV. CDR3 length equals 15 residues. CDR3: CASRRPGTGSEKLFF. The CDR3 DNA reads TGTGCCAGCAGACGGCCCGGGACAGGGAGTGAAAAACTGTTTTTT.

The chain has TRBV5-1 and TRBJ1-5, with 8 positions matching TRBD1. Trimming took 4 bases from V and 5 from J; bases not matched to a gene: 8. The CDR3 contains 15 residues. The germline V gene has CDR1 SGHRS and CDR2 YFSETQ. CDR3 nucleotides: TGCGCCAGCAGCCCCCAGACAGGGGTTGATCAGCCCCAGCATTTT. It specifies CASSPQTGVDQPQHF.

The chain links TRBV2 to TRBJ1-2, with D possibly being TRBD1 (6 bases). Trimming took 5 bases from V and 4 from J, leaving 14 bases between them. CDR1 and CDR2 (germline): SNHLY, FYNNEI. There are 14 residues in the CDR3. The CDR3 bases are TGTGCCAGCAGTTTGGGACAAACCTCCTATGGCTACACCTTC. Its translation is CASSLGQTSYGYTF.

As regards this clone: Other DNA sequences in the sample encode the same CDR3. The DNA for the CDR3 is TGTGCCAGCAGTGAATCAGGGCTCGGCTACACCTTC. Translating it yields CASSESGLGYTF. The chain recombines TRBV6-1 with TRBJ1-2; tentative D call: TRBD1 (5 bases). Trimming removed 2 bases from V and 8 bases from J, with 9 bases in between. Looked up from germline, CDR1 is MNHNS and CDR2 is SASEGT. The CDR3 extends over 12 amino acids.

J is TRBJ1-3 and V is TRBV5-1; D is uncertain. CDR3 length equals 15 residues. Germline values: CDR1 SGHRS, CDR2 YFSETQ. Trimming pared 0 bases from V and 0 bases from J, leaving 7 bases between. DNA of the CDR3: TGCGCCAGCAGCTTGGAACGGCTCTCTGGAAACACCATATATTTT. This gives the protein CASSLERLSGNTIYF. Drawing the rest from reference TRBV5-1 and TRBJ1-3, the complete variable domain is KAGVTQTPRYLIKTRGQQVTLSCSPISGHRSVSWYQQTPGQGLQFLFEYFSETQRNKGNFPGRFSGRQFSNSRSEMNVSTLELGDSALYLCASSLERLSGNTIYFGEGSWLTVV.

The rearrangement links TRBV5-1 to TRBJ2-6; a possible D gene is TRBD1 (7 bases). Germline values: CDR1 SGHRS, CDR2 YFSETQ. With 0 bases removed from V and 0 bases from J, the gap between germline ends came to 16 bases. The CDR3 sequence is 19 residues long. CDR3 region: CASSLVQGGSYSGANVLTF. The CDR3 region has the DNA TGCGCCAGCAGCTTGGTTCAGGGGGGCTCCTACTCTGGGGCCAACGTCCTGACTTTC. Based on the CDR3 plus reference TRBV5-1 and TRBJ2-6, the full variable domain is KAGVTQTPRYLIKTRGQQVTLSCSPISGHRSVSWYQQTPGQGLQFLFEYFSETQRNKGNFPGRFSGRQFSNSRSEMNVSTLELGDSALYLCASSLVQGGSYSGANVLTFGAGSRLTVL.

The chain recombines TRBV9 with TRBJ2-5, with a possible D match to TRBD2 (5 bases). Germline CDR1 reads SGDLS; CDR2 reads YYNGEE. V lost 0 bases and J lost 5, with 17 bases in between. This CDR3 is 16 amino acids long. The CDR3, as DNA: TGTGCCAGCAGCGTAGTTCCCCTAGCAGTCGGGGAGACCCAGTACTTC. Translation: CASSVVPLAVGETQYF. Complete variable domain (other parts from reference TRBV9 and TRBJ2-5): DSGVTQTPKHLITATGQRVTLRCSPRSGDLSVYWYQQSLDQGLQFLIQYYNGEERAKGNILERFSAQQFPDLHSELNLSSLELGDSALYFCASSVVPLAVGETQYFGPGTRLLVL.

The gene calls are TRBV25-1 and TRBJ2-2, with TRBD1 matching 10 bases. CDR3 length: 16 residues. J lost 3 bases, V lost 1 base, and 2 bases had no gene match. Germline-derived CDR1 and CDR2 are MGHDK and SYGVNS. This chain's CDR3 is CASSEWDRGDTGELFF. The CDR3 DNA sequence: TGTGCCAGCAGTGAATGGGACAGGGGAGACACCGGGGAGCTGTTTTTT. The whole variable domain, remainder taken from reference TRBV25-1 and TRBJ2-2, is EADIYQTPRYLVIGTGKKITLECSQTMGHDKMYWYQQDPGMELHLIHYSYGVNSTEKGDLSSESTVSRIRTEHFPLTLESARPSHTSQYLCASSEWDRGDTGELFFGEGSRLTVL.

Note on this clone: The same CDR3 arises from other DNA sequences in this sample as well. The chain's CDR3 is CASSIVGNYGYTF. The CDR3 DNA sequence: TGTGCCAGTAGTATTGTCGGCAACTATGGCTACACCTTC. The J gene is TRBJ1-2, the V gene TRBV19; D ambiguous. The CDR3 length is 13 residues. Between the trimmed V and J ends, which lost 3 bases and 2 bases, there was a span of 7 bases. Germline V gene data show CDR1 as LNHDA and CDR2 as SQIVND (reference sequence).

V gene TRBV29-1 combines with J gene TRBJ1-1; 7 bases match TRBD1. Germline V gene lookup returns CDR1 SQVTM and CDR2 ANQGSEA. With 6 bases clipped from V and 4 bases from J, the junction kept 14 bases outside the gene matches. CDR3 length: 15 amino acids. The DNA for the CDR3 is TGCAGCGTCGTTAACCCGACAGGGAGACGCACTGAAGCTTTCTTT. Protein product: CSVVNPTGRRTEAFF.

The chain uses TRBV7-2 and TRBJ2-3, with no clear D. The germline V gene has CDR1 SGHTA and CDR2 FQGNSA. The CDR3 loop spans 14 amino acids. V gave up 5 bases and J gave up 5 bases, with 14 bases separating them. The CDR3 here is CASSIRLGVDTQYF. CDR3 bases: TGTGCCAGCAGCATCCGTCTGGGCGTAGATACGCAGTATTTT.

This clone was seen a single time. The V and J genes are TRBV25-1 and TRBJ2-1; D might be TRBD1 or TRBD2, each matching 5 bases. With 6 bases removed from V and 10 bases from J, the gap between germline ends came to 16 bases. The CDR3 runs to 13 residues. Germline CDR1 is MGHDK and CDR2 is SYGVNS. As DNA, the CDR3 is TGTGCCAGCAGATCAAGACAGTGGGACGAGCAGTTCTTC. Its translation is CASRSRQWDEQFF.

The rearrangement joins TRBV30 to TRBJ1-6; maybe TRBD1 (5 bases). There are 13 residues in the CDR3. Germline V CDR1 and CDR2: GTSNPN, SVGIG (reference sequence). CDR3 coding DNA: TGTTGCCTGGAACGTGGGGGAAATTCACCCCTCCACTTT. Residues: CCLERGGNSPLHF.

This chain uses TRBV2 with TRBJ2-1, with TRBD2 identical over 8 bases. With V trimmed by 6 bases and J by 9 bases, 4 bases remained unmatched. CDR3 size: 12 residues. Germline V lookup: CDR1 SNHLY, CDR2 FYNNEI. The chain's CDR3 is CASSRSGSEQFF. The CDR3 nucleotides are TGTGCCAGCAGCCGAAGCGGGAGTGAGCAGTTCTTC. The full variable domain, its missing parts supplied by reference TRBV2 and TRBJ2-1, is EPEVTQTPSHQVTQMGQEVILRCVPISNHLYFYWYRQILGQKVEFLVSFYNNEISEKSEIFDDQFSVERPDGSNFTLKIRSTKLEDSAMYFCASSRSGSEQFFGPGTRLTVL.

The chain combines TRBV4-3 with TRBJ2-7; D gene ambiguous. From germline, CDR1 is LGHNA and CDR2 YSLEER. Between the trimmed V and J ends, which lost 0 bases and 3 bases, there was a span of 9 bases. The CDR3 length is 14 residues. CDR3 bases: TGCGCCAGCAGCCAAGAAGTTGGGAACTACGAGCAGTACTTC. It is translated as CASSQEVGNYEQYF.

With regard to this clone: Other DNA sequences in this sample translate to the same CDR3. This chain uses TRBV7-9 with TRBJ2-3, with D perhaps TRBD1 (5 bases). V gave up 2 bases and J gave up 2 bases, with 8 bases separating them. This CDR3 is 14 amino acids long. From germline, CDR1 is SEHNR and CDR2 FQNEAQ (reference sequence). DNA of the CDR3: TGTGCCAGCAGCTTACTAGGGGCCACAGATACGCAGTATTTT. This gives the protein CASSLLGATDTQYF.

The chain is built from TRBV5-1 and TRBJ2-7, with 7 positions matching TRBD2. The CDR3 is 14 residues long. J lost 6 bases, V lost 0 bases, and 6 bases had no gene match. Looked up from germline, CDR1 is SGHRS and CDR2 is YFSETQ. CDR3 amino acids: CASSLGTSLVEQYF. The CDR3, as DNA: TGCGCCAGCAGCTTGGGGACTAGTTTGGTCGAGCAGTACTTC.

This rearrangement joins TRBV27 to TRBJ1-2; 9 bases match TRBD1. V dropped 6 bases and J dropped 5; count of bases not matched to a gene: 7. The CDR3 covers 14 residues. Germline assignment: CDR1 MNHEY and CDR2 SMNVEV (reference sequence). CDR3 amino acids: CASSRDRALYGYTF. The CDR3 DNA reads TGTGCCAGCAGCCGGGACAGGGCCCTTTATGGCTACACCTTC.